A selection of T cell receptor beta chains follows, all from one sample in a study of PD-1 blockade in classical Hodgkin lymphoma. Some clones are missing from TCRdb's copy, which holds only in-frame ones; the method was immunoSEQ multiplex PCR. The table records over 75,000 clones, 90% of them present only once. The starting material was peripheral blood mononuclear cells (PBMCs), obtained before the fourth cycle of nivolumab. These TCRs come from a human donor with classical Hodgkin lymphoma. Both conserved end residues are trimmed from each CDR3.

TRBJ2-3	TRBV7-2	ASSPWLAGGSTDTQY
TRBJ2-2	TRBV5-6	ASSFSTGSLTGELF
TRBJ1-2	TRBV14	ASRYRGLHYYGYT
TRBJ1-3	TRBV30	AGGQGENTIY
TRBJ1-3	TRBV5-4	ASSGGQAFSGNTIY
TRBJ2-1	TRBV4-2	ASSPTSGVGNEQF
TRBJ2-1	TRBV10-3	AISESSGIYNEQF
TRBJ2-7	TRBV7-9	ASSGVAHEQY
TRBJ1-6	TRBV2	ASSEMAPTNNSPLH
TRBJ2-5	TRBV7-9	ASSFRTGREETQY
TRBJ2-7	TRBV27	ASSLSGTGPYEQY
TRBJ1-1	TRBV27	ASSPGQGPVMNTEAF
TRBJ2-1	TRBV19	ASSWDRGINEQF
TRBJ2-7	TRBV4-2	ASSQPAGGLLSYEQY
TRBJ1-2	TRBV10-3	AISESQINYGYT
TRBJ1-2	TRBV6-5	ASSWSGDYGYT
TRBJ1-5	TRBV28	ASSRTFGPNQPQH
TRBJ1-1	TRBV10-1	ASRVWTPGTEAF
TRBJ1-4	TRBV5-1	ASSSGTGDEKLF
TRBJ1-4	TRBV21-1	ASSKGWMRVCQQANEKLF
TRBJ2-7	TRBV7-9	ASSAGTAYEQY
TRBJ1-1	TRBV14	ASMRTGDVAF
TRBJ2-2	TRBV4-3	ASSQEEGQPTGELF
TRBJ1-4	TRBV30	AWAEREKLF
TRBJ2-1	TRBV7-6	ASSFLIGSGNEQF
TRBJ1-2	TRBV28	ASSYTGTGGYT
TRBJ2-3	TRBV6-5	ASSRTADTDTQY
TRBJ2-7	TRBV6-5	ASRTQGYEQY
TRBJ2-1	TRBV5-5	ASSSGYTYNEQF
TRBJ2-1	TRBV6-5	ASSYGNEQF
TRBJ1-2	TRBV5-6	ASRGAGVNYGYT
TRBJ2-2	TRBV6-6	ASSYPMGRVDRELF
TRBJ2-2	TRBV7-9	ASSSRGQVSNTGELF
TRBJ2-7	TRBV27	ASSLTGPYEQY
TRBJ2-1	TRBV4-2	ASSQDLWGGLARQF
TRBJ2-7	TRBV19	ASSIGRGGPEQY
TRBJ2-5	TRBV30	AWSMGLEETQY
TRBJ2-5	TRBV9	ASSPGTSGGEETQY
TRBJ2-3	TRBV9	ASSQRTITSTDTQY
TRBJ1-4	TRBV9	ASSVGDLINEKLF
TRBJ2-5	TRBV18	ASSLTTEETQY
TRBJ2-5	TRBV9	ASSVPSWPQY
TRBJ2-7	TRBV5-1	ASTTGAEQY
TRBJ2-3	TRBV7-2	ASSLGGGATDTQY
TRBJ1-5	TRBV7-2	ASARDRIQPQH
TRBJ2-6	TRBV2	ASSGLSGANVLT
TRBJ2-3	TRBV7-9	ASSPRTSEVTDTQY
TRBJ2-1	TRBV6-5	ASTSKGYNEQF
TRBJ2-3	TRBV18	ASSSPGGASGATQY
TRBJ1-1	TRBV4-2	ASSLVSDTEAF
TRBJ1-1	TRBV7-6	ASSLGGEAF
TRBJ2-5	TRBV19	ASSPLAGDQETQY
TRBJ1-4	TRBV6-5	ASSYSQGLEKLF